The 15 T cell receptor beta chains presented below share a single source sample, sequenced in a study of blood T cell repertoires in COVID-19. Libraries were prepared by immunoSEQ multiplex PCR; TCRdb keeps only in-frame clonotypes and omits some of them. The sample records over 400,000 clones, roughly 89% being singletons. Input material: peripheral blood. These receptors originate from a woman younger than 45 with active or convalescent COVID-19.

The V and J genes are TRBV19 and TRBJ2-3, with D perhaps matching TRBD2 (5 bases). This CDR3 comprises 15 residues. V lost 1 base and J 6 bases, leaving 14 bases between the germline ends. The germline V gene encodes CDR1 LNHDA and CDR2 SQIVND (reference sequence). The DNA for the CDR3 is TGTGCCAGTAGTATAGGGGGTGCCTCGGGGGATACGCAGTATTTT. Its translation: CASSIGGASGDTQYF.

This clone was detected only once. V usage is TRBV19 and J usage is TRBJ1-1; D remains ambiguous. Germline V gene data show CDR1 as LNHDA and CDR2 as SQIVND (reference sequence). Between the trimmed V and J ends, which lost 8 bases and 3 bases, there was a span of 19 bases. The CDR3 covers 15 residues. For the CDR3, the DNA is TGTGCCAGTGGAAATCCGGGATCCTTAGACACTGAAGCTTTCTTT. It specifies CASGNPGSLDTEAFF.

V gene TRBV20-1 combines with J gene TRBJ2-3; no reliable D call. Trimming cost V 2 bases and J 6 bases, with 6 bases left between them. The V gene's germline CDR1 is DFQATT and CDR2 SNEGSKA (reference sequence). The CDR3 runs to 11 residues. CDR3 nucleotide sequence: TGCAGTGCTAGACACTGGGATACGCAGTATTTT. It encodes CSARHWDTQYF.

The chain combines TRBV3-1 (or the pseudogene TRBV3-2) with TRBJ1-2; tentatively, D is TRBD1 (6 bases). Germline CDR1 reads LGHDT; CDR2 reads YNNKEL (reference sequence). The germline V and J ends were trimmed by 2 bases and 4 bases, with 17 bases remaining between them. The CDR3 totals 16 residues. The CDR3 DNA reads TGTGCCAGCAGCCAATCTAACAATCAGGGGACCTATGGCTACACCTTC. It translates to CASSQSNNQGTYGYTF.

The CDR3 here is CASSISRRGGTEAFF. The CDR3 nucleotides read TGTGCCAGTAGTATAAGTAGGCGGGGAGGCACTGAAGCTTTCTTT. The gene calls are TRBV19 and TRBJ1-1; no definite D call. Germline V lookup: CDR1 LNHDA, CDR2 SQIVND (reference sequence). The CDR3 is 15 amino acids. V was clipped by 2 bases and J by 4 bases, with 14 bases between them.

The CDR3 here is CAISGSANYGYTF. CDR3 nucleotide sequence: TGTGCCATCAGTGGGTCGGCAAACTATGGCTACACCTTC. The V gene is TRBV10-3, the J gene TRBJ1-2; the D is unclear. There are 13 residues in the CDR3. CDR1 is ENHRY, CDR2 SYGVKD, per germline. The V and J ends lost 4 bases and 2 bases respectively, with 8 bases between them.

The genes are TRBV7-2 and TRBJ1-3, with D uncertain. The germline V gene has CDR1 SGHTA and CDR2 FQGNSA. The CDR3 sequence is 15 residues long. The V and J ends lost 5 bases and 0 bases respectively, with 11 bases between them. As DNA, the CDR3 is TGTGCCAGCAGCCAGAGGGCTGTCTCTGGAAACACCATATATTTT. Its translation is CASSQRAVSGNTIYF.

The table lists this clone with a few counts. The rearrangement links TRBV7-6 to TRBJ2-3; 14 bases agree with TRBD2. CDR1 and CDR2 (germline): SGHVS, FNYEAQ. This CDR3 is 18 amino acids long. The V gene end was trimmed by 1 base and the J gene end by 2 bases; junction bases not matched to a gene: 5. CDR3 in amino acids: CASSLGGLAGDATDTQYF. In DNA form, the CDR3 reads TGTGCCAGCAGCTTAGGGGGACTAGCGGGGGACGCCACAGATACGCAGTATTTT.

This rearrangement joins TRBV15 to TRBJ1-4; D remains unclear. The V gene lost 0 bases and the J gene lost 8 bases, with 13 bases spanning the gap. CDR3 length: 15 residues. The V gene's germline CDR1 is LNHNV and CDR2 YYDKDF (reference sequence). The CDR3 region has the DNA TGTGCCACCAGCAGAGATCGTACTGGGAGGGAAAAACTGTTTTTT. The encoded protein is CATSRDRTGREKLFF.

Only one count was recorded for this clone. The chain recombines TRBV5-5 with TRBJ1-1, with TRBD1 matching 8 bases. Germline CDR1 is SGHKS and CDR2 is YYEKEE (reference sequence). Trimming took 2 bases from V and 0 from J; bases not matched to a gene: 3. This CDR3 has 15 residues. The CDR3 DNA is TGTGCCAGCAGCTTAGTGGACAGGGTGAACACTGAAGCTTTCTTT. Protein sequence: CASSLVDRVNTEAFF. Together with reference TRBV5-5 and TRBJ1-1, the CDR3 gives the full variable domain: DAGVTQSPTHLIKTRGQQVTLRCSPISGHKSVSWYQQVLGQGPQFIFQYYEKEERGRGNFPDRFSARQFPNYSSELNVNALLLGDSALYLCASSLVDRVNTEAFFGQGTRLTVV.

This rearrangement joins TRBV25-1 to TRBJ1-2; the D gene is possibly TRBD1 (6 bases). The CDR3 has 13 amino acids. Trimming left V 0 bases short and J 8 bases short, with 10 bases between. From germline, CDR1 is MGHDK and CDR2 SYGVNS. The CDR3 nucleotides are TGTGCCAGCAGTGAATACAGGGGTTTCGGCTACACCTTC. Translated, it gives CASSEYRGFGYTF.

The chain joins TRBV29-1 to TRBJ1-1; D remains ambiguous. V was clipped by 4 bases and J by 2 bases, with 8 bases between them. The CDR3 spans 12 residues. Germline V gives CDR1 SQVTM, CDR2 ANQGSEA. The CDR3 coding sequence is TGCAGCGTTGTCGTTTCTAACACTGAAGCTTTCTTT. Its translation: CSVVVSNTEAFF.

V is TRBV6-4 and J is TRBJ1-2; no reliable D call. Germline V gene lookup returns CDR1 MRHNA and CDR2 SNTAGT. The CDR3 loop spans 14 amino acids. Trimming pared 0 bases from V and 14 bases from J, leaving 19 bases between. CDR3 in DNA: TGTGCCAGCAGTGACTCCGGTAGCAGCACCCATAGGACCTTC. Translation: CASSDSGSSTHRTF.

The rearrangement uses TRBV5-4 and TRBJ2-2; a weak D match, TRBD1 (7 bases). Per germline, CDR1 SGHNT and CDR2 YYREEE (reference sequence). V gave up 4 bases and J gave up 2 bases, with 15 bases separating them. This CDR3 comprises 16 residues. DNA for the CDR3: TGTGCCAGCAGCGATAGACAGGGAGGCAACACCGGGGAGCTGTTTTTT. This codes for CASSDRQGGNTGELFF.

This sequence joins TRBV7-9 and TRBJ2-1, with 9 positions matching TRBD1. The CDR3 length is 18 residues. V shed 3 bases and J 9 bases; nucleotides not matched to a gene: 18. The V gene's germline CDR1 is SEHNR and CDR2 FQNEAQ (reference sequence). In DNA form, the CDR3 reads TGTGCCAGCAGCTTTCCATCAGGGGGGACAGGGTCCGCCCGTGAGCAGTTCTTC. Its translation: CASSFPSGGTGSAREQFF. Variable domain in full (rest from reference TRBV7-9 and TRBJ2-1): DTGVSQNPRHKITKRGQNVTFRCDPISEHNRLYWYRQTLGQGPEFLTYFQNEAQLEKSRLLSDRFSAERPKGSFSTLEIQRTEQGDSAMYLCASSFPSGGTGSAREQFFGPGTRLTVL.